Here is one T cell receptor (beta chain) with its context. The CDR3 totals 15 residues. In germline, CDR1 is MGHDK, CDR2 SYGVNS. The V segment lost 3 bases and the J segment 4 bases; nucleotides outside the gene matches: 5. In the original analysis: Estimates of nucleated cell counts were drawn from the amplification of reference gene primers. The repertoire was sequenced with immunoSEQ multiplex PCR; TCRdb's copy has only in-frame clones and lacks some. D and trimming come from the DNA, and the V and J calls and clone size come from that table. Found here are fewer than 300,000 clones, 70% to 90% of them singletons; the top ten hold 9.4%. These data originate in a study of blood T cell repertoires in COVID-19. Whole-study context: Specimens from acute and convalescent COVID-19 originated in the United States, Italy and Spain. Sources were T cells, B-cell-depleted T cells, or PBMCs; the material itself was cDNA or gDNA.

What was sequenced was peripheral blood. The chain combines TRBV25-1 with TRBJ2-3, with 9 bases aligning to TRBD2. The origin of this receptor is a man aged 18 to 35 with active or convalescent COVID-19. This chain's CDR3 is CASSDAGGHSDTQYF. CDR3 bases: TGTGCCAGCAGTGACGCGGGGGGGCATTCAGATACGCAGTATTTT.